The 15 T cell receptor beta chains in this list originate from one sample, sequenced in a study of technical replicates of blood from four donors. Some clones are missing from TCRdb's copy, which holds only in-frame ones; the method was immunoSEQ multiplex PCR. The sample contains about 76,000 clones, 65% to 90% of which appear only once. The specimen sequenced was PBMCs. Source of these receptors: a human donor in good health. Some clones in this sample may be carry-over from other donors' samples.

The chain couples TRBV19 to TRBJ2-1; 9 bases line up with TRBD2. The germline gives CDR1 LNHDA, CDR2 SQIVND (reference sequence). The ends lost 8 bases at V and 6 bases at J; junction bases unmatched: 5. The length of the CDR3 is 13 residues. The CDR3 here is CASSRGRVNEQFF. The DNA of the CDR3 is TGTGCCAGTTCTCGCGGGAGGGTCAATGAGCAGTTCTTC.

The DNA for the CDR3 is TGTGCCAGCAGCCCGACAGGGGGCGACAATCAGCCCCAGCATTTT. This gives the protein CASSPTGGDNQPQHF. The gene calls are TRBV11-1 and TRBJ1-5; 10 nucleotides line up with TRBD1. Per germline, CDR1 SGHAT and CDR2 FQDESV (reference sequence). Germline trimming cut 5 bases from V and 3 bases from J; bases unmatched to any gene: 4. CDR3 length equals 15 residues.

V is TRBV7-3 and J is TRBJ2-3; TRBD1 is a possible D gene (6 bases). The V end was cut by 5 bases, the J end by 4 bases, with 16 bases between. CDR1 and CDR2 (germline): SGHTA, FQGTGA. The CDR3 is 15 residues long. The CDR3 loop reads CASSAAFPGADTQYF. Written as DNA, the CDR3 is TGTGCCAGCAGCGCAGCCTTTCCAGGGGCAGATACGCAGTATTTT.

The chain employs TRBV6-5 and TRBJ2-1; 10 bases agree with TRBD2. The CDR3 length is 15 residues. Trimming cost V 2 bases and J 8 bases; bases outside gene matches: 6. Germline CDR1 reads MNHEY; CDR2 reads SVGAGI. CDR3 amino acids: CASSYRASGSDEQFF. The CDR3 DNA follows: TGTGCCAGCAGTTACAGGGCTAGCGGGAGCGATGAGCAGTTCTTC.

This clone was seen only once. The J gene is TRBJ2-7, the V gene TRBV29-1, with D unresolved. Trimming left V 5 bases short and J 4 bases short, with 12 bases between. Germline CDR1 SQVTM, CDR2 ANQGSEA. CDR3 length equals 12 residues. The CDR3 loop reads CSVTLPGYEQYF. The CDR3, as DNA: TGCAGCGTTACCCTTCCGGGTTACGAGCAGTACTTC.

The chain joins TRBV2 to TRBJ1-4; 7 bases align to TRBD1. The CDR3 contains 13 residues. V was clipped by 6 bases and J by 8 bases; unmatched bases: 6. Germline CDR1 reads SNHLY; CDR2 reads FYNNEI. CDR3 in amino acids: CASRGTVSEKLFF. CDR3 in DNA: TGTGCCAGCAGGGGGACAGTTAGCGAAAAACTGTTTTTT.

In its sample, this clone was seen a few times. DNA for the CDR3: TGTGCCATCAGGGACAGGGATAATTCACCCCTCCACTTT. Amino acid sequence: CAIRDRDNSPLHF. V is TRBV10-3 and J is TRBJ1-6, with 8 bases fitting TRBD1. After removal of 6 bases from V and 5 bases from J, the junction contained 0 bases not matched to a gene. The CDR3 has 13 residues. In germline, CDR1 is ENHRY, CDR2 SYGVKD.

There are many counts of this clone. This chain links TRBV7-9 with TRBJ1-1, with 9 bases aligning to TRBD1. The germline V gene encodes CDR1 SEHNR and CDR2 FQNEAQ (reference sequence). The CDR3 totals 14 residues. J gave up 4 bases and V 3 bases, and 3 bases lay outside the gene matches. CDR3 sequence reads: CASSFRDRATEAFF. CDR3 nucleotide sequence: TGTGCCAGCAGCTTCCGGGACAGGGCCACTGAAGCTTTCTTT.

The V call is TRBV13, the J call TRBJ2-3; D gene uncertain. V dropped 4 bases and J dropped 4 bases, with 15 bases sitting between them. Germline-derived CDR1 and CDR2 are PRHDT and FYEKMQ (reference sequence). The CDR3 spans 15 residues. The CDR3 sequence is CASSSSRRPSDTQYF. In DNA, the CDR3 is TGTGCCAGCAGCTCGTCTAGACGCCCCTCAGATACGCAGTATTTT.

V usage is TRBV5-1 and J usage is TRBJ2-7, with TRBD2 identical over 8 bases. In germline, CDR1 is SGHRS, CDR2 YFSETQ. The CDR3 length is 14 residues. V shed 5 bases, J shed 3 bases, and the junction held 7 bases outside the gene matches. Here the CDR3 reads CASSRGAGVYEQYF. The CDR3 nucleotides read TGCGCCAGCAGTCGTGGAGCGGGGGTCTACGAGCAGTACTTC.

The rearrangement links TRBV6-5 to TRBJ1-6, with D tentatively TRBD1 (6 bases). The germline V gene encodes CDR1 MNHEY and CDR2 SVGAGI. The CDR3 length is 14 residues. V was pared by 4 bases and J by 8 bases, with 12 bases between. The CDR3 here is CASSFGQPDSPLHF. CDR3 sequence (DNA): TGTGCCAGCAGTTTCGGACAGCCGGATTCACCCCTCCACTTT.

This clone was detected only once. The V gene is TRBV5-1, the J gene TRBJ2-2, with D maybe TRBD2 (5 bases). Trimming removed 2 bases from V and 8 bases from J, with 13 bases in between. Germline CDR1 SGHRS, CDR2 YFSETQ. The CDR3 covers 14 residues. CDR3: CASSFVRGPGELFF. In DNA, the CDR3 is TGCGCCAGCAGCTTTGTCCGGGGTCCTGGGGAGCTGTTTTTT.

The chain recombines TRBV6-5 with TRBJ2-5; 7 nucleotides line up with TRBD2. CDR3 size: 14 residues. Germline V CDR1 and CDR2: MNHEY, SVGAGI. Unmatched junction bases numbered 7, after V lost 4 bases and J lost 5 bases. Written as DNA, the CDR3 is TGTGCCAGCAGTTTCGCGGGGAGGGACGAGACCCAGTACTTC. It specifies CASSFAGRDETQYF.

The chain couples TRBV30 to TRBJ1-2; 9 bases are a match to TRBD1. The CDR3 has 16 residues. Trimming took 4 bases from V and 5 from J; bases not matched to a gene: 14. The germline gives CDR1 GTSNPN, CDR2 SVGIG (reference sequence). The CDR3 reads CAWTPLGQGMFYGYTF. As DNA, the CDR3 is TGTGCCTGGACCCCGCTAGGACAGGGGATGTTTTATGGCTACACCTTC.

This sequence joins TRBV30 and TRBJ1-5; the match to TRBD1 covers 7 bases. Germline loops: CDR1 GTSNPN, CDR2 SVGIG (reference sequence). V was pared by 6 bases and J by 0 bases, with 5 bases of the junction left unmatched. The CDR3 length is 14 residues. CDR3 region: CACSTGNSNQPQHF. The CDR3 nucleotides are TGTGCCTGCTCGACAGGGAATAGCAATCAGCCCCAGCATTTT.